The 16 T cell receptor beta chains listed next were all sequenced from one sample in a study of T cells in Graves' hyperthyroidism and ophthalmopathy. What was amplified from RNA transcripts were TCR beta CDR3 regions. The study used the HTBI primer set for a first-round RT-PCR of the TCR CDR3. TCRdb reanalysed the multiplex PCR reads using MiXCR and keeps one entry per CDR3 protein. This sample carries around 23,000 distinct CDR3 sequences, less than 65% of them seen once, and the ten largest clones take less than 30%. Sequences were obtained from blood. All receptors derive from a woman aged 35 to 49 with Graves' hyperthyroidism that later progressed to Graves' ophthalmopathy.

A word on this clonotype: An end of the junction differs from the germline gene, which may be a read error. The CDR3 DNA reads TGCAGTGCAAGAGCGGGAGGGCTGGAGCAGTACTTC. Protein: CSARAGGLEQYF. The J gene is TRBJ2-7, the V gene TRBV20-1; 10 nucleotides match TRBD2. This CDR3 has 12 amino acids. CDR1 is DFQATT and CDR2 is SNEGSKA in the germline V gene (reference sequence).

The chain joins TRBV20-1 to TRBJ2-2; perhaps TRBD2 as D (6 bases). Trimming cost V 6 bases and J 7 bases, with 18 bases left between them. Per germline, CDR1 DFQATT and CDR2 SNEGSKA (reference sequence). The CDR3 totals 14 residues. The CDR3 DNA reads TGCAGTGCGACTCGGAGGGAGGTTATCGGGGAGCTGTTTTTT. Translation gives CSATRREVIGELFF.

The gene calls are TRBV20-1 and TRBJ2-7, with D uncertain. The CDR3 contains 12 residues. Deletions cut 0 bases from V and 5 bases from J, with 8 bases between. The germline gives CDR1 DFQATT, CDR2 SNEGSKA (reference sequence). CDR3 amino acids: CSARDGYNEQYF. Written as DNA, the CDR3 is TGCAGTGCTAGAGATGGGTATAACGAGCAGTACTTC.

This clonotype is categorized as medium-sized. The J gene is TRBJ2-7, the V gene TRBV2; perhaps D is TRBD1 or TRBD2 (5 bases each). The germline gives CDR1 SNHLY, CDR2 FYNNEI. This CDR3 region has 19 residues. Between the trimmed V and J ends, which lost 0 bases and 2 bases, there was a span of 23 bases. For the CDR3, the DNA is TGTGCCAGCAGTGAAGCGCAGGGCGGAACTGTTCGGGATCCCTACGAGCAGTACTTC. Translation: CASSEAQGGTVRDPYEQYF.

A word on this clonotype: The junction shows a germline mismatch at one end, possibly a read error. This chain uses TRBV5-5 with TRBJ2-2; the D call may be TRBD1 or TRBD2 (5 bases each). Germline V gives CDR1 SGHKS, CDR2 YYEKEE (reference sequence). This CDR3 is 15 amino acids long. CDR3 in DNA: TGTGCCAGCAGCTTGAGTCCTGAGGACACCGGGGAGCTGCTTTTT. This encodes CASSLSPEDTGELLF.

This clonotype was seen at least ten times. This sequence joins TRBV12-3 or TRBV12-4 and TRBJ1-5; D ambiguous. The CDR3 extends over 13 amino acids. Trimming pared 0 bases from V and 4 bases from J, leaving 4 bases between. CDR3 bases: TGTGCCAGCAGTTTAGCGCAGAATCAGCCCCAGCATTTT. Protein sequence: CASSLAQNQPQHF.

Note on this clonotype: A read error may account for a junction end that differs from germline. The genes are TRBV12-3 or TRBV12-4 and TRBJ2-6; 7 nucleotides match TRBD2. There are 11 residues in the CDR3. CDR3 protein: CASSPGGGRAF. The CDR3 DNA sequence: TGTGCCAGCAGTCCGGGTGGAGGGAGGGCTTTC.

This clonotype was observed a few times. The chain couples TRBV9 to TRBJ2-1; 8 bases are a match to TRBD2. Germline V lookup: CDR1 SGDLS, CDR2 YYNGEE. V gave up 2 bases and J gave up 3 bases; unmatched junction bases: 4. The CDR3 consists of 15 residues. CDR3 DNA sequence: TGTGCCAGCAGCGTGACCGGGACTAGCTACAATGAGCAGTTCTTC. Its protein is CASSVTGTSYNEQFF. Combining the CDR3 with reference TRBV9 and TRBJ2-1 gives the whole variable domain DSGVTQTPKHLITATGQRVTLRCSPRSGDLSVYWYQQSLDQGLQFLIQYYNGEERAKGNILERFSAQQFPDLHSELNLSSLELGDSALYFCASSVTGTSYNEQFFGPGTRLTVL.

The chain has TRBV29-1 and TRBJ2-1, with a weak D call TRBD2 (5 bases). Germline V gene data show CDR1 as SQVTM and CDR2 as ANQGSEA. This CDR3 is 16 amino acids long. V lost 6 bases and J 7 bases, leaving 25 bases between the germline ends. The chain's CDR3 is CSVRDSGNTGVNEQFF. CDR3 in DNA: TGCAGCGTCCGTGACTCCGGGAACACCGGGGTAAATGAGCAGTTCTTC.

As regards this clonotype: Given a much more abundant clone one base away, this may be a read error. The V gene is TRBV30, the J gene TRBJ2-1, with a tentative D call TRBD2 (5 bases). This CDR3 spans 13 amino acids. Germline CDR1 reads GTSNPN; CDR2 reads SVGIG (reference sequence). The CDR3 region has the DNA TGTGCCTGGAGTGTACCCGCGGGCTATGAGCAGCTCTTC. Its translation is CAWSVPAGYEQLF.

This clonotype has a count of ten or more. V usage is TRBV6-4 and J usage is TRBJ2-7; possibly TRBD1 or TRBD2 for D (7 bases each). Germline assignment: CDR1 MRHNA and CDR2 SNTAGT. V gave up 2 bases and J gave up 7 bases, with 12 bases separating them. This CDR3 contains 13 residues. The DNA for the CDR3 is TGTGCCAGCAGTGACACAGGGGAGGGTGAGCAGTACTTC. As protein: CASSDTGEGEQYF.

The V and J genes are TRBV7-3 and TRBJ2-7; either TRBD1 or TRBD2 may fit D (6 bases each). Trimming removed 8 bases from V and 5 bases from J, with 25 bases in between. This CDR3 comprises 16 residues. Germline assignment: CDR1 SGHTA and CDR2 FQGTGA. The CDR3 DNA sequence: TGTGCCAGCCCCGGGGGCCGGTCACTGGGGTACCACGAGCAGTACTTC. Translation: CASPGGRSLGYHEQYF.

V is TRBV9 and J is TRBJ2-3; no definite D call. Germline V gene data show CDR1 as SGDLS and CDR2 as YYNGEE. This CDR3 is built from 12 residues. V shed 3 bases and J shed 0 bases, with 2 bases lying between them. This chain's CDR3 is CASSASTDTQYF. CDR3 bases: TGTGCCAGCAGCGCTAGCACAGATACGCAGTATTTT.

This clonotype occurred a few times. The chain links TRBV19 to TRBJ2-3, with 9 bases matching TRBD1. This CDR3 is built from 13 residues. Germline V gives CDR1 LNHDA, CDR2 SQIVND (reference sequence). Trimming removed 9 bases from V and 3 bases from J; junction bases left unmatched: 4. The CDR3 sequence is CARYRGLTDTQYF. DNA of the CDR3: TGTGCCAGATACAGGGGGCTTACAGATACGCAGTATTTT.

The CDR3: CTSIKRGTSYEQYF. For the CDR3, the DNA is TGTACCAGCATTAAGCGGGGAACCTCCTACGAGCAGTACTTC. The rearrangement links TRBV7-2 to TRBJ2-7; 7 bases line up with TRBD2. Germline V gene data show CDR1 as SGHTA and CDR2 as FQGNSA. The J segment lost 0 bases and the V segment lost 7 bases, leaving 6 bases of the junction unmatched. This CDR3 is 14 amino acids long.

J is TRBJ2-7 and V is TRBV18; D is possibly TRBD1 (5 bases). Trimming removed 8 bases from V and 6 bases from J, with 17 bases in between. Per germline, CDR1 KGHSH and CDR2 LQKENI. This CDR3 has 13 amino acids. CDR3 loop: CASTQDEWGEQYF. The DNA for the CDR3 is TGTGCCAGCACACAGGATGAGTGGGGCGAGCAGTACTTC.